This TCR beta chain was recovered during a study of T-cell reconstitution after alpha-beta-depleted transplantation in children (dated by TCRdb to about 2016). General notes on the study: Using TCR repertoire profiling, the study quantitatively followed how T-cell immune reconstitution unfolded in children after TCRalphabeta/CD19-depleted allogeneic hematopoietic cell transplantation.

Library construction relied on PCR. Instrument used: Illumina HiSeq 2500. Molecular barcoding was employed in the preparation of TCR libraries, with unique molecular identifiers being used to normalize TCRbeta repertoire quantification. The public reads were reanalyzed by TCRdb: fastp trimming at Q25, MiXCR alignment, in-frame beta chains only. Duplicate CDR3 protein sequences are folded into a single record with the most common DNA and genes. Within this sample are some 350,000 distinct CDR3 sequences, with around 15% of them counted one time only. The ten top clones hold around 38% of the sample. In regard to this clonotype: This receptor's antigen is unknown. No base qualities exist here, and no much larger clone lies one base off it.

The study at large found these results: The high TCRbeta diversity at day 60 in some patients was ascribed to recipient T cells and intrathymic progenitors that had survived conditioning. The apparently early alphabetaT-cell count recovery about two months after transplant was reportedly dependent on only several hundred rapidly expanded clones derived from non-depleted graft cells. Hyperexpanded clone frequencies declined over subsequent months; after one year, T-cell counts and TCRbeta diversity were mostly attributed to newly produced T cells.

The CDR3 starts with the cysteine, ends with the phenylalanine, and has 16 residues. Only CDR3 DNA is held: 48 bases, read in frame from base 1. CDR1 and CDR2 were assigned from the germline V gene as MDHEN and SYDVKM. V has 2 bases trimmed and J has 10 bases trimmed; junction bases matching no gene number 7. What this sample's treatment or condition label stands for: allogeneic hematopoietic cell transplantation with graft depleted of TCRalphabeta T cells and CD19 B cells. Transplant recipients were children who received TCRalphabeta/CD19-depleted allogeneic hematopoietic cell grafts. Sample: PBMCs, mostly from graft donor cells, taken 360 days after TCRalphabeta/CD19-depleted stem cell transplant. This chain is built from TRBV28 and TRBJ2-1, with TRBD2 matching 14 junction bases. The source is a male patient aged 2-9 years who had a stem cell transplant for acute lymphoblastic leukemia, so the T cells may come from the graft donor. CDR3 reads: CASSLILRLAGGEQFF. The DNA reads TGTGCCAGCAGTTTAATCCTCAGACTAGCGGGAGGGGAGCAGTTCTTC. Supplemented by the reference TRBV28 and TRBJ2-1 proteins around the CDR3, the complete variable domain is DVKVTQSSRYLVKRTGEKVFLECVQDMDHENMFWYRQDPGLGLRLIYFSYDVKMKEKGDIPEGYSVSREKKERFSLILESASTNQTSMYLCASSLILRLAGGEQFFGPGTRLTVL.